This TCR beta chain was sequenced in a study of shared clonotypes between healthy human individuals. The table came from immunoSEQ multiplex PCR; TCRdb's copy has only in-frame clones and leaves some out. The data show roughly 1.5 million clones, approximately 98% seen once. The CDR3 consists of 13 residues. Trimming removed 6 bases from V and 1 base from J, with 10 bases in between. Looked up from germline, CDR1 is SGHRS and CDR2 is YFSETQ. What was sequenced was naive CD4+ T cells sorted from blood. Noted subset: CD45RA+ positively selected. This TCR came from a man in his thirties or forties in good health. The V gene is TRBV5-1, the J gene TRBJ1-1; D is undetermined. The CDR3 reads CASKLFRNTEAFF. The CDR3 coding sequence is TGCGCCAGCAAGTTGTTTCGGAACACTGAAGCTTTCTTT.